These 16 T cell receptor beta chains were sequenced from one sample in a study. TCRdb reanalysed the RT-PCR reads using MiXCR and keeps one entry per CDR3 protein. The table lists hundreds of thousands of distinct CDR3 sequences, 13% to 15% of them singletons. The sequenced sample consisted of memory CD4+ T cells from blood. The receptors were sampled from a female donor in good health, serving as a healthy control.

The V call is TRBV28, the J call TRBJ2-2, with 8 bases that match TRBD2. The CDR3 has 15 residues. CDR1 and CDR2 from the germline V gene are MDHEN and SYDVKM. The V segment lost 2 bases and the J segment 9 bases; nucleotides outside the gene matches: 8. The CDR3 sequence: CASSLPGGPLRELFF. The CDR3 nucleotides are TGTGCCAGCAGTTTACCGGGAGGGCCTTTGAGGGAGCTGTTTTTT.

This clonotype was seen many times. The chain uses TRBV20-1 and TRBJ2-1; unclear D gene. CDR3 length: 14 amino acids. Germline V CDR1 and CDR2: DFQATT, SNEGSKA (reference sequence). CDR3 sequence reads: CSPRSRIFYNEQFF. For the CDR3, the DNA is TGCAGCCCTCGAAGCCGGATATTCTACAATGAGCAGTTCTTC.

This clonotype was counted many times. The CDR3: CASSMTTDRVNTGELFF. The CDR3 DNA follows: TGTGCCAGCAGCATGACCACTGACAGGGTAAACACCGGGGAGCTGTTTTTT. The rearrangement joins TRBV9 to TRBJ2-2; 7 nucleotides match TRBD1. The V gene end was trimmed by 4 bases and the J gene end by 2 bases; junction bases not matched to a gene: 11. The CDR3 has 17 amino acids. Germline-derived CDR1 and CDR2 are SGDLS and YYNGEE.

This clonotype was detected a few times. This chain links TRBV5-6 with TRBJ1-5, with 8 bases identical to TRBD1. CDR1 is SGHDT and CDR2 is YYEEEE in the germline V gene. The CDR3 runs 17 residues. V gave up 5 bases and J gave up 5 bases; unmatched junction bases: 15. The CDR3 DNA sequence: TGTGCCAGCAGTTTTTGGGCACGCAAACAGGGGGATCAGCCCCAGCATTTT. It is translated as CASSFWARKQGDQPQHF.

The rearrangement joins TRBV3-1 to TRBJ1-2, with D possibly TRBD1 on 5 matching bases. Germline lookup yields CDR1 LGHDT and CDR2 YNNKEL (reference sequence). The CDR3 sequence is 14 residues long. Trimming pared 0 bases from V and 4 bases from J, leaving 9 bases between. The CDR3 loop is CASSQDTGAYGYTF. As DNA, the CDR3 is TGTGCCAGCAGCCAAGACACCGGGGCCTATGGCTACACCTTC.

This sequence joins TRBV12-5 and TRBJ2-7, with a weak D call TRBD2 (6 bases). Between the trimmed V and J ends, which lost 2 bases and 5 bases, there was a span of 25 bases. There are 18 residues in the CDR3. Germline V CDR1 and CDR2: LGHNT, FRNRAP. The CDR3 loop reads CASGLPGGVSSLSDEQYF. The CDR3 DNA sequence: TGTGCTAGTGGTTTGCCCGGGGGTGTTTCTTCCCTGTCCGACGAGCAGTACTTC. Full variable domain (rest looked up from reference TRBV12-5 and TRBJ2-7): DARVTQTPRHKVTEMGQEVTMRCQPILGHNTVFWYRQTMMQGLELLAYFRNRAPLDDSGMPKDRFSAEMPDATLATLKIQPSEPRDSAVYFCASGLPGGVSSLSDEQYFGPGTRLTVT.

There are a few counts of this clonotype. The chain combines TRBV6-2 or TRBV6-3 with TRBJ2-5, with 7 bases identical to TRBD1. V lost 5 bases and J lost 6; bases outside the gene matches: 9. The germline gives CDR1 MNHEY, CDR2 SVGEGT. CDR3 length: 14 residues. CDR3 loop: CASSTYRGAKTQYF. As DNA, the CDR3 is TGTGCCAGCAGTACCTACAGGGGCGCGAAGACCCAGTACTTC.

V is TRBV4-2 and J is TRBJ2-1; D not resolved. Germline V gene data show CDR1 as LGHNA and CDR2 as YNFKEQ. Trimming stripped 0 bases from V and 0 bases from J, with 9 bases between. CDR3 length equals 16 residues. CDR3 protein: CASSQELGFSYNEQFF. In DNA, the CDR3 is TGTGCCAGCAGCCAAGAATTAGGTTTCTCCTACAATGAGCAGTTCTTC.

The chain joins TRBV18 to TRBJ2-7; D is possibly TRBD2 (5 bases). V lost 6 bases and J lost 4, with 16 bases in between. CDR3 length equals 14 residues. Germline V gives CDR1 KGHSH, CDR2 LQKENI. The CDR3 coding sequence is TGTGCCAGCTCCCCAGCGGCCCTGGGATACGAGCAGTACTTC. Protein sequence: CASSPAALGYEQYF. The full variable domain, completed using reference TRBV18 and TRBJ2-7, is NAGVMQNPRHLVRRRGQEARLRCSPMKGHSHVYWYRQLPEEGLKFMVYLQKENIIDESGMPKERFSAEFPKEGPSILRIQQVVRGDSAAYFCASSPAALGYEQYFGPGTRLTVT.

The chain carries TRBV5-6 and TRBJ1-4; D unclear. CDR1 and CDR2 from the germline V gene are SGHDT and YYEEEE. The CDR3 runs 14 residues. Trimming removed 1 base from V and 4 bases from J, with 8 bases in between. The chain's CDR3 is CASSLSTVNEKLFF. CDR3 DNA sequence: TGTGCCAGCAGCTTGTCCACAGTTAATGAAAAACTGTTTTTT.

The J gene is TRBJ2-2, the V gene TRBV20-1; D might be TRBD2 (6 bases). Trimming stripped 6 bases from V and 2 bases from J, with 13 bases between. CDR3 size: 14 residues. Germline loops: CDR1 DFQATT, CDR2 SNEGSKA (reference sequence). CDR3 nucleotides: TGCAGTGCGGCCGGGACTCAAAACACCGGGGAGCTGTTTTTT. Translation gives CSAAGTQNTGELFF.

This clonotype has only a few counts. The chain has TRBV11-2 and TRBJ1-4; no definite D call. V was trimmed by 3 bases and J by 0 bases, leaving 8 bases between them. Per germline, CDR1 SGHAT and CDR2 FQNNGV. This CDR3 comprises 15 residues. The CDR3 is CASSFYSATNEKLFF. In nucleotides, the CDR3 is TGTGCCAGCAGCTTCTACAGTGCAACTAATGAAAAACTGTTTTTT.

This clonotype has ten or more counts. This chain connects TRBV12-3 or TRBV12-4 to TRBJ2-5; no clear D gene. This CDR3 comprises 12 residues. Trimming took off 2 bases at V and 9 bases at J, with 10 bases between the two ends. The CDR3 DNA is TGTGCCAGCAGTTTAACAAGTGGGGCCCAGTACTTC. It is translated as CASSLTSGAQYF.

V is TRBV6-5 and J is TRBJ2-1; weak D call: TRBD2 (5 bases). Per germline, CDR1 MNHEY and CDR2 SVGAGI. CDR3 length: 13 amino acids. V dropped 9 bases and J dropped 3 bases, with 12 bases sitting between them. The CDR3 is CASLSGDYNEQFF. DNA of the CDR3: TGTGCCAGTCTGAGCGGAGACTACAATGAGCAGTTCTTC.

V is TRBV5-1 and J is TRBJ2-7, with D unclear. The germline V and J ends were trimmed by 2 bases and 3 bases, with 9 bases remaining between them. The germline gives CDR1 SGHRS, CDR2 YFSETQ. The CDR3 has 13 residues. CDR3 DNA sequence: TGCGCCAGCAGCTTCGGCTACCTCTACGAGCAGTACTTC. Translation: CASSFGYLYEQYF. The variable domain in full, with the rest retrieved from reference TRBV5-1 and TRBJ2-7, is KAGVTQTPRYLIKTRGQQVTLSCSPISGHRSVSWYQQTPGQGLQFLFEYFSETQRNKGNFPGRFSGRQFSNSRSEMNVSTLELGDSALYLCASSFGYLYEQYFGPGTRLTVT.

This clonotype appeared many times. The chain joins TRBV29-1 to TRBJ1-1; no reliable D call. CDR3 length: 13 residues. Germline CDR1 is SQVTM and CDR2 is ANQGSEA. V was cut by 6 bases and J by 3 bases, with 14 bases left in between. CDR3 sequence (DNA): TGCAGCGTCACGGGAGCGGAGGACACTGAAGCTTTCTTT. Translation: CSVTGAEDTEAFF.